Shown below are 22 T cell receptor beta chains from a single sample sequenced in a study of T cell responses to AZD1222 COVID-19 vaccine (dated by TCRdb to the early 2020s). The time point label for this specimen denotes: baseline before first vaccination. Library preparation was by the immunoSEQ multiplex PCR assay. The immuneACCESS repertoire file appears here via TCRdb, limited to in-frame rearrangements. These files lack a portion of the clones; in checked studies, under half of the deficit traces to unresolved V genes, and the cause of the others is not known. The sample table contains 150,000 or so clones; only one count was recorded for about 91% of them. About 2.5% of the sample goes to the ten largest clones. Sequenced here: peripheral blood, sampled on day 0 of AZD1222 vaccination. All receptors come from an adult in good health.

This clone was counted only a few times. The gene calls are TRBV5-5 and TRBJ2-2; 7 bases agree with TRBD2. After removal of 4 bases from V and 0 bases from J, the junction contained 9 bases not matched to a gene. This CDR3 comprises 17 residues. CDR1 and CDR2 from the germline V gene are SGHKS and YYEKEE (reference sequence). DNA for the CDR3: TGTGCCAGCAGCCCGTCATTCCGGGAGGCGAACACCGGGGAGCTGTTTTTT. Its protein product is CASSPSFREANTGELFF.

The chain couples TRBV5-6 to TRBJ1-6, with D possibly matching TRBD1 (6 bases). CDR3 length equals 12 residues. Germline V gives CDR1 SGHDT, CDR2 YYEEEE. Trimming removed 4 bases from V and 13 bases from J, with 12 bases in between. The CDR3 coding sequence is TGTGCCAGCAGCCCTCAGGGGTGGCCCCTCCACTTT. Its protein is CASSPQGWPLHF.

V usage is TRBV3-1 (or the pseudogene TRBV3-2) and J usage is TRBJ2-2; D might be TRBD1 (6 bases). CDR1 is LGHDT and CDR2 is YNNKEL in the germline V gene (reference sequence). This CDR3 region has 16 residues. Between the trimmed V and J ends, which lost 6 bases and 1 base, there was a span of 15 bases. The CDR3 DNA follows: TGTGCCAGCAGTCTTCTGAGGGGGAGGAACACCGGGGAGCTGTTTTTT. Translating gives CASSLLRGRNTGELFF.

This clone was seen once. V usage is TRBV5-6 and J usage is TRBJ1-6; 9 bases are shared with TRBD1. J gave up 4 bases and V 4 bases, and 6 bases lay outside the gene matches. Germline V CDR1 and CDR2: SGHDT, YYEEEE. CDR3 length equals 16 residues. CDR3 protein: CASSTPTGGYNSPLHF. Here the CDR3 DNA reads TGTGCCAGCAGCACTCCGACAGGGGGATATAATTCACCCCTCCACTTT. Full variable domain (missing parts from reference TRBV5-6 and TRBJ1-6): DAGVTQSPTHLIKTRGQQVTLRCSPKSGHDTVSWYQQALGQGPQFIFQYYEEEERQRGNFPDRFSGHQFPNYSSELNVNALLLGDSALYLCASSTPTGGYNSPLHFGNGTRLTVT.

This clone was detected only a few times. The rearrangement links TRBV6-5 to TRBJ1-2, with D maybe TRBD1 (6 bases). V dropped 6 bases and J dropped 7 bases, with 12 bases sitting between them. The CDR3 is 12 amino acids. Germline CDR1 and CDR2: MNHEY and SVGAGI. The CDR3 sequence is CASSTGSSGYTF. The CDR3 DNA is TGTGCCAGCAGCACAGGGTCGAGTGGCTACACCTTC.

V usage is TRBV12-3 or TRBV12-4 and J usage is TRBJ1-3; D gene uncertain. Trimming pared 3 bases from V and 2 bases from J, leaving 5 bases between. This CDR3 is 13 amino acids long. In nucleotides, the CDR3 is TGTGCCAGCAGTTTCGGAACTGGAAACACCATATATTTT. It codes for CASSFGTGNTIYF.

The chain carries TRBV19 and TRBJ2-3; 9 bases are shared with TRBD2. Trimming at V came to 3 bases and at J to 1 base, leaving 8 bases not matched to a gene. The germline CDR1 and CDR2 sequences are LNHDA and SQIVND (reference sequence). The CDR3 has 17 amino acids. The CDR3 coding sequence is TGTGCCAGTAGTATGTTGGGTAGCGGGAGTGGCACAGATACGCAGTATTTT. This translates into CASSMLGSGSGTDTQYF.

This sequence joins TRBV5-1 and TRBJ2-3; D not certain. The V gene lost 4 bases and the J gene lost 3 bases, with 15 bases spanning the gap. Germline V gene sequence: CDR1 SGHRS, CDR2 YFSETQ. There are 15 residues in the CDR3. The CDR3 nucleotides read TGCGCCAGCAGCCCACGTGGGTTACGGACAGATACGCAGTATTTT. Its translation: CASSPRGLRTDTQYF. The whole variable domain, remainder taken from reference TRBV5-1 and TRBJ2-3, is KAGVTQTPRYLIKTRGQQVTLSCSPISGHRSVSWYQQTPGQGLQFLFEYFSETQRNKGNFPGRFSGRQFSNSRSEMNVSTLELGDSALYLCASSPRGLRTDTQYFGPGTRLTVL.

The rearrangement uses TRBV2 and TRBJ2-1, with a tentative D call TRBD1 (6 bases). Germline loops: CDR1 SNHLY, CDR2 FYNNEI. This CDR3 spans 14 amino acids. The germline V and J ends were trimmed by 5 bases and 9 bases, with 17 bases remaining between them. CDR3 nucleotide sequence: TGTGCCAGCAGTTTACGACAGGTGGCTAGTGAGCAGTTCTTC. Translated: CASSLRQVASEQFF. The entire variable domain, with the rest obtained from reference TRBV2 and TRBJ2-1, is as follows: EPEVTQTPSHQVTQMGQEVILRCVPISNHLYFYWYRQILGQKVEFLVSFYNNEISEKSEIFDDQFSVERPDGSNFTLKIRSTKLEDSAMYFCASSLRQVASEQFFGPGTRLTVL.

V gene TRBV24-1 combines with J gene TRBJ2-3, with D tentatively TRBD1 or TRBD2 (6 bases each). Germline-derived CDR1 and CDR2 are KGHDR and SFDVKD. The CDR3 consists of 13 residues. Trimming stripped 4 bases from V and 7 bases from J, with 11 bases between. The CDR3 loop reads CATSDLGGNTQYF. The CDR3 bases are TGTGCCACCAGTGACCTCGGGGGCAATACGCAGTATTTT.

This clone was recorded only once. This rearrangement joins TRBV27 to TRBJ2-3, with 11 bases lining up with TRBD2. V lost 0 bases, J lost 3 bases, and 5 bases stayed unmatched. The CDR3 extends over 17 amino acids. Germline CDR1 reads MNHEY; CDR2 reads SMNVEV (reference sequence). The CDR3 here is CASSLSSASGGTDTQYF. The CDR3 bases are TGTGCCAGCAGTTTATCCTCGGCTAGCGGGGGGACAGATACGCAGTATTTT.

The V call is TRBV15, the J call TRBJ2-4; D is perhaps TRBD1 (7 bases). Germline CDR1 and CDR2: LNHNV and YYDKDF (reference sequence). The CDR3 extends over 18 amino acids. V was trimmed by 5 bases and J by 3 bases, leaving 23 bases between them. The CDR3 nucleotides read TGTGCCACCAGCGAAACCTTAACAGGGGAGGAGGACAAAAACATTCAGTACTTC. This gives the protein CATSETLTGEEDKNIQYF.

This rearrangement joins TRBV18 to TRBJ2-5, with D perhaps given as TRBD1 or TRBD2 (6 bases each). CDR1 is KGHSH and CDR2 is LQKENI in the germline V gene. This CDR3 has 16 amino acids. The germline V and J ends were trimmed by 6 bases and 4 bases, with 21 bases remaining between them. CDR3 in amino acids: CASSPRVGGLPETQYF. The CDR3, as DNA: TGTGCCAGCTCCCCAAGGGTCGGGGGCTTACCAGAGACCCAGTACTTC.

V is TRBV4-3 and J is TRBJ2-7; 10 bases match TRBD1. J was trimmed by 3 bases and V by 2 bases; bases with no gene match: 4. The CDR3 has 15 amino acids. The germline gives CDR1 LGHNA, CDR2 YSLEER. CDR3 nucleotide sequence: TGCGCCAGCAGCCAACAAGGGGACAGGGGCTACGAGCAGTACTTC. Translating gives CASSQQGDRGYEQYF.

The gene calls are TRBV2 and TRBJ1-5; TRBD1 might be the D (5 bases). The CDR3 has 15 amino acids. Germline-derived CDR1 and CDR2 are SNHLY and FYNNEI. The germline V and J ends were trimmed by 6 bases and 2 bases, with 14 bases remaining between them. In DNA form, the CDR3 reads TGTGCCAGCAGAGTGGGGGTGGGTGGCAATCAGCCCCAGCATTTT. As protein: CASRVGVGGNQPQHF.

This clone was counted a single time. CDR3 coding DNA: TGTGCCAGCAGCCTTGGGACGGCCTCCTCTGGGGCCAACGTCCTGACTTTC. It translates to CASSLGTASSGANVLTF. The genes are TRBV5-4 and TRBJ2-6; D may be TRBD1 or TRBD2 (5 bases each). The germline CDR1 and CDR2 sequences are SGHNT and YYREEE (reference sequence). Trimming stripped 4 bases from V and 0 bases from J, with 14 bases between. This CDR3 region has 17 residues.

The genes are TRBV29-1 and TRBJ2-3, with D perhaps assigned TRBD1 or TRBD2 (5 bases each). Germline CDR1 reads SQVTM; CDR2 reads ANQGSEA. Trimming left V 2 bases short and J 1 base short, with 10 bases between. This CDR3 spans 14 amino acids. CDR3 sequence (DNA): TGCAGCGTTGAATGGGGGAGTCGCACAGATACGCAGTATTTT. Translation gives CSVEWGSRTDTQYF.

The CDR3 DNA follows: TGTGCCAGCAGCGACAGTGCGGCGGGGGTCCACGAGCAGTACTTC. Amino acid sequence: CASSDSAAGVHEQYF. This chain joins TRBV7-3 and TRBJ2-7; 7 nucleotides align to TRBD2. Trimming cost V 5 bases and J 5 bases; bases outside gene matches: 12. Germline V gene sequence: CDR1 SGHTA, CDR2 FQGTGA. The CDR3 extends over 15 amino acids.

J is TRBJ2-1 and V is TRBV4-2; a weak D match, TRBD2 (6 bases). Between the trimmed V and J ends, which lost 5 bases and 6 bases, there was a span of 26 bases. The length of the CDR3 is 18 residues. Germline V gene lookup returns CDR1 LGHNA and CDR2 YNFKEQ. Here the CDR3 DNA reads TGTGCCAGCAGCTACTACCCACCTAGCGTTCCGGAGGTCAATGAGCAGTTCTTC. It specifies CASSYYPPSVPEVNEQFF.

CDR3 protein: CASGLAQDREAFF. CDR3 sequence (DNA): TGTGCTAGTGGTTTGGCACAAGACAGGGAAGCTTTCTTT. The chain couples TRBV12-5 to TRBJ1-1; weak D call: TRBD1 (6 bases). Germline loops: CDR1 LGHNT, CDR2 FRNRAP. This CDR3 is 13 amino acids long. V lost 1 base to trimming and J lost 8 bases, with 11 bases between them.

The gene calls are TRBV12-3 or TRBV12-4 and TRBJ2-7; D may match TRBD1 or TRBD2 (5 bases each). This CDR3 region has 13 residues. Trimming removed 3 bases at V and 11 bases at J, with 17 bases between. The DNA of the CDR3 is TGTGCCAGCAGTTTTGAGCTGGGGGTGAACGAGTACTTC. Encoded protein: CASSFELGVNEYF.

As DNA, the CDR3 is TGTGCCAGCAGCCAAGATCGGGGTAGCGGTTATACGCAGTATTTT. As protein: CASSQDRGSGYTQYF. This chain links TRBV4-2 with TRBJ2-3; D may be TRBD2 (6 bases). Trimming shortened V by 0 bases and J by 7 bases, and 14 bases separated the two germline ends. The CDR3 extends over 15 amino acids. CDR1 LGHNA and CDR2 YNFKEQ come from the germline V gene.